The TCR beta chain under discussion was sequenced for a study of T cell responses to AZD1222 COVID-19 vaccine. Study-level background: Timing groups of about 4 and about 12 weeks for second doses were pooled. Whole-study findings and limits: In all cases, repertoires were sampled only after the peak T cell response. Two AZD1222 doses significantly raised spike-specific TCR breadth and depth over controls.

This CDR3 is 11 amino acids long. V lost 8 bases to trimming and J lost 4 bases, with 6 bases between them. Germline values: CDR1 SNHLY, CDR2 FYNNEI. As for this clone: Its antigen is still unknown.

Sequenced by immunoSEQ multiplex PCR; TCRdb stores in-frame clones only, minus some. The sample lists 150,000 to 200,000 clones; roughly 90% were seen once. The TCR comes from an adult in good health. Specimen: peripheral blood, collected on day 0 of AZD1222 vaccination. The gene calls are TRBV2 and TRBJ2-1; D gene ambiguous. CDR3 sequence: CASRSYNEQFF. Here the CDR3 DNA reads TGTGCCAGCCGGAGTTACAATGAGCAGTTCTTC.